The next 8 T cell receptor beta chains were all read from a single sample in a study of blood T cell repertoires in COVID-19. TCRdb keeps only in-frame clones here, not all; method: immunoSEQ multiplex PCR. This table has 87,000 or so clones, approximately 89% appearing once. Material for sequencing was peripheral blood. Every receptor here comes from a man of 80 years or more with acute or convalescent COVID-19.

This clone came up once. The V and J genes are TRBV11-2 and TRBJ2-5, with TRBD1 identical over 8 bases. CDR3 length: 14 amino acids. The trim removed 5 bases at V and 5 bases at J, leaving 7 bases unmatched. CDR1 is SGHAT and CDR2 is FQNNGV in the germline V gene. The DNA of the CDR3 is TGTGCCAGCAGCCGGCAACAGGGGGTTGAGACCCAGTACTTC. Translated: CASSRQQGVETQYF.

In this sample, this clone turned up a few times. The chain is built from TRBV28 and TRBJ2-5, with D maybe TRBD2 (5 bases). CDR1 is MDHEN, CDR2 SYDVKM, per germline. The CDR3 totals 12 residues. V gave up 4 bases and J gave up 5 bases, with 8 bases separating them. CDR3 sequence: CASSSRGETQYF. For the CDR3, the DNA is TGTGCCAGCAGTTCACGCGGGGAGACCCAGTACTTC.

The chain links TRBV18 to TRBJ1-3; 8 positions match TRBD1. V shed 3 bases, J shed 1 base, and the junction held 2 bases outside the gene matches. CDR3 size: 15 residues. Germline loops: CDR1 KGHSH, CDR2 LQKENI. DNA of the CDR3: TGTGCCAGCTCACCCCGACAGGGGTCTGGAAACACCATATATTTT. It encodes CASSPRQGSGNTIYF.

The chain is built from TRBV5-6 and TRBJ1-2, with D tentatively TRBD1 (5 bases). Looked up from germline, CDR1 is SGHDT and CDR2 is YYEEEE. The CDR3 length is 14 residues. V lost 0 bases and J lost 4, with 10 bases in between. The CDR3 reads CASSLDGGTYGYTF. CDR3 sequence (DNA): TGTGCCAGCAGCTTGGATGGAGGGACCTATGGCTACACCTTC.

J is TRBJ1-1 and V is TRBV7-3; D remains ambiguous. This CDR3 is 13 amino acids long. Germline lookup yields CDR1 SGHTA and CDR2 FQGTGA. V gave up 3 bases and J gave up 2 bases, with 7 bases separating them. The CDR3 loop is CASSFALNTEAFF. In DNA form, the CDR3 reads TGTGCCAGCAGCTTCGCACTAAACACTGAAGCTTTCTTT.

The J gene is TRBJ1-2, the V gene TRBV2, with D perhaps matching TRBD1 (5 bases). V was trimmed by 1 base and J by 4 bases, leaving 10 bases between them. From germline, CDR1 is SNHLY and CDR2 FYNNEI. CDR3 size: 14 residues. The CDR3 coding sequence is TGTGCCAGCAGTGAAGGGGGCGTCGCCTATGGCTACACCTTC. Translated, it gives CASSEGGVAYGYTF.

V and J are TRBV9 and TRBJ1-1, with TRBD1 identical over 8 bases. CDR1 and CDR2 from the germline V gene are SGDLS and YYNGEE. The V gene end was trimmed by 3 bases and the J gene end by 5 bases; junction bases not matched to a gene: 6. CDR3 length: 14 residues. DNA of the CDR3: TGTGCCAGCAGCGCCGGACAGGGAGGGACTGAAGCTTTCTTT. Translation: CASSAGQGGTEAFF.

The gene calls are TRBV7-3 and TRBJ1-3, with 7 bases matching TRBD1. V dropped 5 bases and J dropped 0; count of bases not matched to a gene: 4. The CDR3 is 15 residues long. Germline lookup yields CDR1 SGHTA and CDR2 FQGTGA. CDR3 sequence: CASSPGQPSGNTIYF. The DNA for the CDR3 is TGTGCCAGCAGCCCGGGACAGCCCTCTGGAAACACCATATATTTT.